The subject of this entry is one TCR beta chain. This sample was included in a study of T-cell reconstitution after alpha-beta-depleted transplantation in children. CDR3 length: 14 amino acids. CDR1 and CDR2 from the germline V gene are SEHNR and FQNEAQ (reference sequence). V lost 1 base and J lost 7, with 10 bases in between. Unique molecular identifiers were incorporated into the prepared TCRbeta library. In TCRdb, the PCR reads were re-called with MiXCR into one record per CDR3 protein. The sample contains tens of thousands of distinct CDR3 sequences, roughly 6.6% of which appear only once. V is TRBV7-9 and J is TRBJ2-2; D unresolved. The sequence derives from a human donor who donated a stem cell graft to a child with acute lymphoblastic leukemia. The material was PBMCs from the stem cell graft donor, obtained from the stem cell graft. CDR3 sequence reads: CASSLDLVHGELFF. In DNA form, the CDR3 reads TGTGCCAGCAGCTTAGACCTAGTCCACGGGGAGCTGTTTTTT.